This T cell receptor (beta chain) was documented in a study of blood T cells in healthy people across ages. The CDR3 is made up of 15 amino acids. Trimming took 1 base from V and 2 from J, leaving 10 bases between them. Germline V gene sequence: CDR1 LGHNA, CDR2 YSLEER. Combining a sample-barcoded 5' primer with a J-beta primer mix, a second PCR ran for about 6 to 12 cycles. Each CDR3 protein is one row after TCRdb ran MiXCR on the 5' RACE reads. The sample records about 1 million distinct CDR3 sequences, 20% to 25% being singletons. Healthy Caucasian individuals from Russia aged roughly 6 to 90 were enrolled as donors. A further study also used this sample, focusing on T cells of mothers and their children.

The specimen sequenced was blood. The clonotype was recovered from a girl aged 2 to 10 in good health. The chain recombines TRBV4-3 with TRBJ2-3; weak D call: TRBD1 (5 bases). The CDR3 region is CASSQVKGPTDTQYF. For the CDR3, the DNA is TGCGCCAGCAGCCAAGTCAAGGGGCCCACAGATACGCAGTATTTT.